A selection of T cell receptor beta chains follows, all from one sample in a study of blood T cell repertoires in COVID-19. TCRdb's table, derived via immunoSEQ multiplex PCR, lists solely in-frame clones and lacks some. Among more than 150,000 clones, 70% to 90% were seen once, and the ten largest hold almost 1%. Source material: peripheral blood. These TCRs come from a man aged 18 to 30 with acute or convalescent COVID-19. Each CDR3 is given with its conserved first and last residue. The order of the fields is D gene, clone size, J gene, V gene, CDR3 DNA, CDR3 protein. The D gene is left open where the match is weak. Not every row has a clone size; where given, it reads once, few, many or a size class.

D: TRBD1
size: -
J: TRBJ1-1
V: TRBV28
DNA: TGTGCCAGCAGTTTAACTACGTCCCGGGACAGGGGACGGGACACTGAAGCTTTCTTT
CDR3: CASSLTTSRDRGRDTEAFF

D: -
size: -
J: TRBJ1-5
V: TRBV7-9
DNA: TGTGCCAGCAGCCCCGCGCCAGGACAGATTGACAATCAGCCCCAGCATTTT
CDR3: CASSPAPGQIDNQPQHF

D: TRBD1
size: once
J: TRBJ2-3
V: TRBV24-1
DNA: TGTGCCACCAGTGATCCGGGACAGCTAACCACAGATACGCAGTATTTT
CDR3: CATSDPGQLTTDTQYF

D: -
size: -
J: TRBJ1-2
V: TRBV7-9
DNA: TGTGCCAGCAGCTTACGTTCGAACCGGTACACCTTC
CDR3: CASSLRSNRYTF

D: TRBD1
size: -
J: TRBJ1-6
V: TRBV7-6
DNA: TGTGCCAGCAGCTTGGGGGGACAGGGGAGCTCCTATAATTCACCCCTCCACTTT
CDR3: CASSLGGQGSSYNSPLHF

D: -
size: -
J: TRBJ1-5
V: TRBV30
DNA: TGTGCCTGGAGTCTGGAGAGTCAGCCCCAGCATTTT
CDR3: CAWSLESQPQHF

D: TRBD2
size: -
J: TRBJ2-7
V: TRBV30
DNA: TGTGCCTGGAGTCGGGCTAGCGGGGGCTCCTACGAGCAGTACTTC
CDR3: CAWSRASGGSYEQYF

D: TRBD2
size: -
J: TRBJ2-5
V: TRBV11-2
DNA: TGTGCCAGCAGCTTAACGCGGACTAGCGGGGAGACCCAGTACTTC
CDR3: CASSLTRTSGETQYF

D: -
size: -
J: TRBJ2-7
V: TRBV7-9
DNA: TGTGCCAGCAGCTTAGCAGGCGGAGCTCTTTCCTACGAGCAGTACTTC
CDR3: CASSLAGGALSYEQYF

D: TRBD1
size: -
J: TRBJ1-5
V: TRBV5-5
DNA: TGTGCCAGCAGCCCCGGACAGGGGATTAGAATGCCCCAGCATTTT
CDR3: CASSPGQGIRMPQHF

D: TRBD2
size: -
J: TRBJ2-2
V: TRBV7-9
DNA: TGTGCCAGCAGCTCCCTAGCGGGGGGGCCGACCGGGGAGCTGTTTTTT
CDR3: CASSSLAGGPTGELFF

D: -
size: -
J: TRBJ1-2
V: TRBV7-6
DNA: TGTGCCAGCAGCTTAGTGGGGGGGGCAGGGCGTGAGTCGTATGGCTACACCTTC
CDR3: CASSLVGGAGRESYGYTF

D: TRBD1
size: -
J: TRBJ1-3
V: TRBV11-2
DNA: TGTGCCAGCAGCCTACAGACAGGGGGCTCTGGAAACACCATATATTTT
CDR3: CASSLQTGGSGNTIYF

D: -
size: -
J: TRBJ2-7
V: TRBV19
DNA: TGTGCCAGTAGCCCGGGGTTCAGTGAGCAGTACTTC
CDR3: CASSPGFSEQYF

D: -
size: -
J: TRBJ1-4
V: TRBV9
DNA: TGTGCCAGCAGCCGGAGTAGTACTACTAATGAAAAACTGTTTTTT
CDR3: CASSRSSTTNEKLFF

D: TRBD1
size: -
J: TRBJ2-1
V: TRBV9
DNA: TGTGCCAGCGGACAGGCCAATGAGCAGTTCTTC
CDR3: CASGQANEQFF

D: TRBD1
size: -
J: TRBJ1-4
V: TRBV9
DNA: TGTGCCAGCAGCGTAGCAGGGGGCAGTGAAAAACTGTTTTTT
CDR3: CASSVAGGSEKLFF

D: -
size: -
J: TRBJ2-2
V: TRBV5-1
DNA: TGCGCCAGCAGCCCTGGACATTCCACCGGGGAGCTGTTTTTT
CDR3: CASSPGHSTGELFF

D: TRBD1
size: -
J: TRBJ2-3
V: TRBV18
DNA: TGTGCCAGCTCACCTCTGGGACAGGGTCGCCCAGATACGCAGTATTTT
CDR3: CASSPLGQGRPDTQYF

D: TRBD1
size: -
J: TRBJ1-2
V: TRBV7-2
DNA: TGTGCCAGCAGCTTCAAGGCAGGGGGTGTGTATGGCTACACCTTC
CDR3: CASSFKAGGVYGYTF